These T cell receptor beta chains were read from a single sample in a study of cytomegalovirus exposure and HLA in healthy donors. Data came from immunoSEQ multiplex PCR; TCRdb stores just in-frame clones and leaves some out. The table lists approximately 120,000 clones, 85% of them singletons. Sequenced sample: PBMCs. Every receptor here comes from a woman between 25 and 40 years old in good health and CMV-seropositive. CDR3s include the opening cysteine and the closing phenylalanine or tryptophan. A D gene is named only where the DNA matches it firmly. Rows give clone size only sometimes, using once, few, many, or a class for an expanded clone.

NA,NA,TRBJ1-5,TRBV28,TGTGCCAGCAGTCCCCTGTGGCTGCAGGGAGGGAGCAATCAGCCCCAGCATTTT,CASSPLWLQGGSNQPQHF
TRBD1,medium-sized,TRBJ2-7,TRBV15,TGTGCCACCAGCGCCGGGACAGGGTTCGAGCAGTACTTC,CATSAGTGFEQYF
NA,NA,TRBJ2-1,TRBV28,TGTGCCAGCAGTTTGGAGGCGGACTCCTACAATGAGCAGTTCTTC,CASSLEADSYNEQFF
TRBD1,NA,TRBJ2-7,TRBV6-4,TGTGCCAGCACCGGACAGGGGGATTTTTGCGAGCAGTACTTC,CASTGQGDFCEQYF
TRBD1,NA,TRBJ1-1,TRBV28,TGTGCCAGCAGTAAGACAGGGCGTTTTACTGAAGCTTTCTTT,CASSKTGRFTEAFF
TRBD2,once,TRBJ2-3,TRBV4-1,TGCGCCAGACACCCTCCCGTGACTAGCGGGGGGTCGGATACGCAGTATTTT,CARHPPVTSGGSDTQYF
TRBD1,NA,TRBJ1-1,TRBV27,TGTGCCAGCATGGCCCTGGCCAGGGGGCGAGGAGCTTTCTTT,CASMALARGRGAFF
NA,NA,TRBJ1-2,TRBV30,TGTGCCTGGAGTGTACAGCAGGCTGGCTATGGCTACACCTTC,CAWSVQQAGYGYTF
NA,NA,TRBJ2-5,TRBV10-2,TGCGCCAGCAGTGTTGGGGGAGTATGGAGGGGGACCCAGTACTTC,CASSVGGVWRGTQYF
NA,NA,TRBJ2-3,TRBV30,TGTGCCTGGGGCCCCCGGGGTAGCACAGATACGCAGTATTTT,CAWGPRGSTDTQYF
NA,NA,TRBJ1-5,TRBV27,TGTGCCAGCAGTACCACTGGTAGCAATCAGCCCCAGCATTTT,CASSTTGSNQPQHF
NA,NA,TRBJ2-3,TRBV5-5,TGTGCCAGCAGCTTGGGAGCGTATGGCACAGATACGCAGTATTTT,CASSLGAYGTDTQYF
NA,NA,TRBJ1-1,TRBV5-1,TGCGCCAGCAGCCTGACCCGAGGGACTGAAGCTTTCTTT,CASSLTRGTEAFF
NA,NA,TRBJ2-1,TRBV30,TGTGCCTGGAGTGTCGGTCAGGGATACAATGAGCAGTTCTTC,CAWSVGQGYNEQFF
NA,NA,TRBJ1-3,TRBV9,TGTACCAGCAGCGCGCGGGACCTGGGGGACACCATATATTTT,CTSSARDLGDTIYF
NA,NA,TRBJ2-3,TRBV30,TGTGCCTGGAGTATAGGGGTTCCGCAGTATTTT,CAWSIGVPQYF
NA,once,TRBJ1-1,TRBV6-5,TGTGCCAGCAGTTACGTACAGGCCACTGAAGCTTTCTTT,CASSYVQATEAFF
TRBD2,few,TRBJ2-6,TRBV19,TGTGCCAGTAGTATTGCCAGCGGGGGGGCCGCAGGGGCCAACGTCCTGACTTTC,CASSIASGGAAGANVLTF
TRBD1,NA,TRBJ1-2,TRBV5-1,TGCGCCAGCAGACCTCCGGGACAGGGAGACTATGGCTACACCTTC,CASRPPGQGDYGYTF
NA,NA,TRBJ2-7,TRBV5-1,TGCGCCAGCAGCTTGACAGGTTCTTACGAGCAGTACTTC,CASSLTGSYEQYF
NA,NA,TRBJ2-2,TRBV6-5,TGTGCCAGCAGTTACCGGACTGTAAACACCGGGGAGCTGTTTTTT,CASSYRTVNTGELFF
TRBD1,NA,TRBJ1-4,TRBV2,TGTGCCAGCAGTGATGAGACAGGGGGCGAAAAACTGTTTTTT,CASSDETGGEKLFF
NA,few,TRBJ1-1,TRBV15,TGTGCCACCAGCAAGGGAGTAATTCGCGCTGAAGCTTTCTTT,CATSKGVIRAEAFF
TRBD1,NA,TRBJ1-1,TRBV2,TGTGCCAGCAGGCTAGCGGGGACAGGGGCAGGGAACACTGAAGCTTTCTTT,CASRLAGTGAGNTEAFF
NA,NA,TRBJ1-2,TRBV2,TGTGCCAGCAGTAGGGCGGGTAACTATGGCTACACCTTC,CASSRAGNYGYTF
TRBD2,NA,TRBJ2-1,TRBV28,TGTGCCAGCAGTTGGCTAGCGGGATATGAGCAGTTCTTC,CASSWLAGYEQFF
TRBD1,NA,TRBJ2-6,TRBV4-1,TGCGCCAGCAGCCAAGAAGACAGGGTCGGGGCCAACGTCCTGACTTTC,CASSQEDRVGANVLTF
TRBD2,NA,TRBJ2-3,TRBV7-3,TGTGCCAGCAGCCCGGGGGGGTGGAGCACAGATACGCAGTATTTT,CASSPGGWSTDTQYF
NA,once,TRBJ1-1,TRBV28,TGTGCCAGCAGTTTATGGTCAGTGAACACTGAAGCTTTCTTT,CASSLWSVNTEAFF
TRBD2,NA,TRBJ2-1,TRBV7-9,TGTGCCAGCAGCCGGGGTCTAGCGGGACTCAATGAGCAGTTCTTC,CASSRGLAGLNEQFF
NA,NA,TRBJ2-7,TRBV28,TGTGCCAGCAGTTCCCGGACTATTATAGCCTACGAGCAGTACTTC,CASSSRTIIAYEQYF
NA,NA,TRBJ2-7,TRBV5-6,TGTGCCAGCAGCTTCGGGGGACCCTATTACGAGCAGTACTTC,CASSFGGPYYEQYF
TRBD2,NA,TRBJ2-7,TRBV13,TGTGCCAGCAGCTACCGCCCCCGGGACTATCTCTACGAGCAGTACTTC,CASSYRPRDYLYEQYF
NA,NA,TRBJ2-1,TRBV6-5,TGTGCCAGCAGTTCTGAAGCGGGCAACTCCTACAATGAGCAGTTCTTC,CASSSEAGNSYNEQFF
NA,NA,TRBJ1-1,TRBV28,TGTGCCAGCAGTTTAGGGGGCTTAACGCCTGAAGCTTTCTTT,CASSLGGLTPEAFF
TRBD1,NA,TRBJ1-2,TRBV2,TGTGCCAGCAGCCTTTCTAAGGGGGCCCCCTATGGCTACACCTTC,CASSLSKGAPYGYTF
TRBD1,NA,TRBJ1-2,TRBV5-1,TGCGCCAGCAGCTCGGATGTCCGGACAGGGATTGGCTACACCTTC,CASSSDVRTGIGYTF
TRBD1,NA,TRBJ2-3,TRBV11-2,TGTGCCAGCTGCCAGAAGGGGGCGGCCACAGATACGCAGTATTTT,CASCQKGAATDTQYF
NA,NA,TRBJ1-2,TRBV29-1,TGCAGCGTTGAAAGGGGACAAGTCCCCTATGGCTACACCTTC,CSVERGQVPYGYTF
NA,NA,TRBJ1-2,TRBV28,TGTGCCAGCAGTCAAGGGACGGGAGTTGACTACACCTTC,CASSQGTGVDYTF
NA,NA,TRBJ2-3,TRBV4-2,TGTGCCAGCAGCCTCGGGACTGAACCAACAGATACGCAGTATTTT,CASSLGTEPTDTQYF
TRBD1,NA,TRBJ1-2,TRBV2,TGTGCCAGCATTCTCTTACCGACAGGGGTTGGCTACACCTTC,CASILLPTGVGYTF
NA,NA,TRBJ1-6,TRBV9,TGTGCCAGCAGCGTAGAGGAGGGCGGATCACCCCTCCACTTT,CASSVEEGGSPLHF
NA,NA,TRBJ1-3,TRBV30,TGTGCCTGGAGTCCGGGAAACACCATATATTTT,CAWSPGNTIYF
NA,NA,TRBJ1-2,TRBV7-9,TGTGCCAGCAACCCGGCGGGGGGAACTAACTATGGCTACACCTTC,CASNPAGGTNYGYTF
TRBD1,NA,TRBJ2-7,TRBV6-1,TGTGCCAGCAGTGGTGTAGGGGGCAGCAGCTCCTACGAGCAGTACTTC,CASSGVGGSSSYEQYF
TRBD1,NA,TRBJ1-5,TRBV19,TGTGCCAGTAGAGTCACCGGGACAGGGCTTCAGCCCCAGCATTTT,CASRVTGTGLQPQHF
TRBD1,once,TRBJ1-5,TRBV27,TGTGCCAGCAGTTATTCAGGGGGCGATCAGCCCCAGCATTTT,CASSYSGGDQPQHF
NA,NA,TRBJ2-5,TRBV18,TGTGCCAGCTCACCACGGGCCCTGAGGGAAGAGACCCAGTACTTC,CASSPRALREETQYF
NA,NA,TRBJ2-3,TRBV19,TGTGCCAGTAGTCCGGGACACCATAGCACAGATACGCAGTATTTT,CASSPGHHSTDTQYF
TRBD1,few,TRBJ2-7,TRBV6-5,TGTGCCAGCAGTTCCTGGACAGGGAACGAGCAGTACTTC,CASSSWTGNEQYF
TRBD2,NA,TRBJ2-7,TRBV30,TGTGCCTGGAGTATCTTCCGGACTAGCGGGGTATACTACGAGCAGTACTTC,CAWSIFRTSGVYYEQYF
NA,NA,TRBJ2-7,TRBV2,TGTGCCAGCAGTGAAGCGGAGGGGAACTACTACGAGCAGTACTTC,CASSEAEGNYYEQYF
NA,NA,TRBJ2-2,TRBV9,TGTGCCAGCAGCGTCCTACCTGCTACCTTCAACACCGGGGAGCTGTTTTTT,CASSVLPATFNTGELFF
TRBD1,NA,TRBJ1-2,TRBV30,TGTGCCTGGAGAACGCCTGGACAGGGGGTGAACTATGGCTACACCTTC,CAWRTPGQGVNYGYTF